The 29 T cell receptor beta chains below come from one sample, sequenced in a study of blood T cell repertoires in COVID-19. The method was immunoSEQ multiplex PCR; TCRdb's version includes in-frame clones alone and lacks a portion of them. The sample contains under 250,000 clones, under 95% of which appear only once. Sequenced input: peripheral blood. The receptors were sampled from a man under 40 with acute or convalescent COVID-19.

This chain joins TRBV14 and TRBJ1-1, with TRBD1 as a possible D gene (5 bases). V shed 4 bases and J shed 5 bases, with 11 bases lying between them. The CDR3 covers 13 residues. Germline V lookup: CDR1 SGHDN, CDR2 FVKESK. The CDR3 is CASSLQEGTEAFF. The CDR3 nucleotides are TGTGCCAGCAGCCTTCAGGAGGGGACTGAAGCTTTCTTT.

The chain carries TRBV3-1 (or the pseudogene TRBV3-2) and TRBJ2-4; 12 positions agree with TRBD2. CDR1 is LGHDT, CDR2 YNNKEL, per germline (reference sequence). V lost 3 bases and J lost 7; bases outside the gene matches: 7. The CDR3 is 16 residues long. The CDR3 spells CASSHRLAGELNIQYF. The CDR3 nucleotides read TGTGCCAGCAGCCACCGACTAGCGGGAGAGCTGAACATTCAGTACTTC.

The rearrangement uses TRBV7-9 and TRBJ2-1; 7 bases agree with TRBD2. J gave up 9 bases and V 3 bases, and 11 bases lay outside the gene matches. The CDR3 sequence is 15 residues long. The germline gives CDR1 SEHNR, CDR2 FQNEAQ (reference sequence). The CDR3 sequence: CASSLSGAAGSEQFF. In DNA, the CDR3 is TGTGCCAGCAGCTTGAGCGGGGCGGCCGGCAGTGAGCAGTTCTTC.

This clone appeared once. The rearrangement joins TRBV7-2 to TRBJ2-7, with a weak D call TRBD2 (5 bases). Trimming stripped 1 base from V and 3 bases from J, with 10 bases between. The CDR3 consists of 14 residues. Germline CDR1 SGHTA, CDR2 FQGNSA. The CDR3 nucleotides read TGTGCCAGCAGCTTAGATTTTAGCGACTACGAGCAGTACTTC. Protein sequence: CASSLDFSDYEQYF.

This chain connects TRBV5-1 to TRBJ2-1; D is unresolved. The V gene's germline CDR1 is SGHRS and CDR2 YFSETQ. Trimming shortened V by 0 bases and J by 2 bases, and 9 bases separated the two germline ends. The CDR3 runs 15 residues. DNA for the CDR3: TGCGCCAGCAGCTTGGGGCCAACTACCTACAATGAGCAGTTCTTC. This codes for CASSLGPTTYNEQFF.

The rearrangement joins TRBV19 to TRBJ1-1, with D tentatively TRBD1 (6 bases). Germline CDR1 and CDR2: LNHDA and SQIVND (reference sequence). This CDR3 has 17 amino acids. Trimming shortened V by 4 bases and J by 3 bases, and 21 bases separated the two germline ends. The CDR3 nucleotides read TGTGCCAGTAGTAACCCCTGGGGTCGGGGGGCGGACACTGAAGCTTTCTTT. It is translated as CASSNPWGRGADTEAFF.

The chain recombines TRBV10-2 with TRBJ2-2; TRBD2 matches 8 bases. The CDR3 is made up of 15 amino acids. In germline, CDR1 is WSHSY, CDR2 SAAADI. The CDR3 coding sequence is TGCGTGAGCTCTAGCAGCGGGAGAGGCACCGGGGAGCTGTTTTTT. This encodes CVSSSSGRGTGELFF.

This sequence joins TRBV28 and TRBJ1-1; 9 bases agree with TRBD1. This CDR3 spans 15 amino acids. V lost 4 bases, J lost 4 bases, and 7 bases stayed unmatched. Germline V gives CDR1 MDHEN, CDR2 SYDVKM. The DNA for the CDR3 is TGTGCCAGCAGTTGGCTCTACAGGGGGCCCACTGAAGCTTTCTTT. The encoded protein is CASSWLYRGPTEAFF.

V usage is TRBV27 and J usage is TRBJ2-1; 10 bases fit TRBD2. The length of the CDR3 is 16 residues. Germline CDR1 and CDR2: MNHEY and SMNVEV (reference sequence). The ends lost 4 bases at V and 3 bases at J; junction bases unmatched: 6. The DNA for the CDR3 is TGTGCCAGCAGTTCCCTCGTAGCGGGAGGCTACAATGAGCAGTTCTTC. It encodes CASSSLVAGGYNEQFF.

V and J are TRBV30 and TRBJ1-6, with D unclear. Per the germline V gene, CDR1 is GTSNPN and CDR2 is SVGIG (reference sequence). The V end was cut by 0 bases, the J end by 9 bases, with 12 bases between. The CDR3 sequence is 14 residues long. The CDR3 coding sequence is TGTGCCTGGAGTGTTGAAACGTCGGGTTCACCCCTCCACTTT. This translates into CAWSVETSGSPLHF.

This chain links TRBV25-1 with TRBJ2-1; the D gene is possibly TRBD2 (5 bases). CDR3 length: 14 residues. Per the germline V gene, CDR1 is MGHDK and CDR2 is SYGVNS. With 8 bases removed from V and 2 bases from J, the gap between germline ends came to 13 bases. CDR3 nucleotides: TGTGCCAGCGGGCCAGCGGATACCTACAATGAGCAGTTCTTC. This gives the protein CASGPADTYNEQFF.

This clone was seen only once. The rearrangement joins TRBV7-8 to TRBJ1-2; D gene unclear. Trimming left V 2 bases short and J 5 bases short, with 12 bases between. Germline V CDR1 and CDR2: SGHVS, FQNEAQ. The CDR3 totals 14 residues. The CDR3: CASSLMSEAYGYTF. Here the CDR3 DNA reads TGTGCCAGCAGCTTAATGTCAGAAGCGTATGGCTACACCTTC.

The sample holds a few counts of this clone. The genes are TRBV5-1 and TRBJ1-1; tentative D call: TRBD1 (5 bases). The germline CDR1 and CDR2 sequences are SGHRS and YFSETQ. V gave up 5 bases and J gave up 0 bases, with 11 bases separating them. The CDR3 runs 14 residues. For the CDR3, the DNA is TGCGCCAGCAGACAGGACACAGTGAACACTGAAGCTTTCTTT. The encoded protein is CASRQDTVNTEAFF.

The chain joins TRBV19 to TRBJ1-3, with D tentatively TRBD1 (6 bases). This CDR3 has 15 amino acids. Germline V CDR1 and CDR2: LNHDA, SQIVND (reference sequence). V was trimmed by 6 bases and J by 0 bases, leaving 12 bases between them. The CDR3 reads CASRPLDSSGNTIYF. The CDR3 DNA sequence: TGTGCCAGTAGACCCCTGGACAGCTCTGGAAACACCATATATTTT.

The chain is built from TRBV5-1 and TRBJ1-2; D perhaps matches TRBD1 (5 bases). V lost 2 bases and J lost 0, with 11 bases in between. Germline assignment: CDR1 SGHRS and CDR2 YFSETQ. The CDR3 sequence is 15 residues long. CDR3 DNA: TGCGCCAGCAGCTTTACGGGGGGACCTAACTATGGCTACACCTTC. Translation: CASSFTGGPNYGYTF.

V usage is TRBV12-3 or TRBV12-4 and J usage is TRBJ2-7; possible D gene TRBD2, 5 bases. The CDR3 contains 12 residues. With 5 bases removed from V and 3 bases from J, the gap between germline ends came to 8 bases. In DNA, the CDR3 is TGTGCCAGCAGTCCGGAGGTCTACGAGCAGTACTTC. It encodes CASSPEVYEQYF.

CDR3 loop: CASSSGVEQYF. The CDR3 DNA follows: TGTGCCAGCAGCTCAGGGGTCGAGCAGTACTTC. The chain uses TRBV9 and TRBJ2-7; D perhaps matches TRBD1 (6 bases). V was clipped by 4 bases and J by 6 bases, with 8 bases between them. This CDR3 region has 11 residues. From germline, CDR1 is SGDLS and CDR2 YYNGEE.

The chain recombines TRBV6-5 with TRBJ2-3, with TRBD2 matching over 15 bases. Germline CDR1 reads MNHEY; CDR2 reads SVGAGI. The CDR3 extends over 15 amino acids. V dropped 9 bases and J dropped 6; count of bases not matched to a gene: 7. CDR3 sequence: CASADGTSGGDTQYF. CDR3 bases: TGTGCCAGTGCAGACGGGACTAGCGGGGGGGATACGCAGTATTTT.

Note on this clone: This specimen includes other DNA sequences encoding the same CDR3. J is TRBJ2-1 and V is TRBV19; TRBD2 matches 7 bases. Germline loops: CDR1 LNHDA, CDR2 SQIVND (reference sequence). Trimming removed 8 bases from V and 2 bases from J; junction bases left unmatched: 6. This CDR3 is built from 14 residues. As DNA, the CDR3 is TGTGCCAGTCGCGGCGGGGGTACCTACAATGAGCAGTTCTTC. Its protein is CASRGGGTYNEQFF.

This chain uses TRBV6-5 with TRBJ2-7, with TRBD2 as a possible D gene (5 bases). Trimming cost V 3 bases and J 3 bases, with 12 bases left between them. This CDR3 contains 14 residues. The germline CDR1 and CDR2 sequences are MNHEY and SVGAGI. Written as DNA, the CDR3 is TGTGCCAGCAGTTATATGAGGGAGAACTACGAGCAGTACTTC. It yields the protein CASSYMRENYEQYF.

To note about this clone: At the DNA level, this CDR3 is encoded by other sequences in the same sample as well. V usage is TRBV18 and J usage is TRBJ1-5, with 8 nucleotides matching TRBD1. Looked up from germline, CDR1 is KGHSH and CDR2 is LQKENI. The CDR3 length is 14 residues. V lost 3 bases and J lost 4; bases outside the gene matches: 2. DNA for the CDR3: TGTGCCAGCTCACCCAGACAGGGGAATCAGCCCCAGCATTTT. Its protein product is CASSPRQGNQPQHF.

This clone has just one count. This chain connects TRBV18 to TRBJ1-1; D might be TRBD1 (5 bases). Germline V gene lookup returns CDR1 KGHSH and CDR2 LQKENI. Trimming stripped 3 bases from V and 5 bases from J, with 10 bases between. This CDR3 has 13 amino acids. Here the CDR3 DNA reads TGTGCCAGCTCACCCCAGGGAAGGACTGAAGCTTTCTTT. It translates to CASSPQGRTEAFF. Complete variable domain (other parts from reference TRBV18 and TRBJ1-1): NAGVMQNPRHLVRRRGQEARLRCSPMKGHSHVYWYRQLPEEGLKFMVYLQKENIIDESGMPKERFSAEFPKEGPSILRIQQVVRGDSAAYFCASSPQGRTEAFFGQGTRLTVV.

Points on this clone: The sample holds other DNA sequences that translate to the same CDR3. The CDR3 nucleotides are TGTGCCAGCAGCCTAGGGGCTAGCGGGAGTAATGAGCAGTTCTTC. Residues: CASSLGASGSNEQFF. The chain is built from TRBV7-9 and TRBJ2-1; 10 bases are shared with TRBD2. This CDR3 contains 15 residues. After removal of 5 bases from V and 7 bases from J, the junction contained 8 bases not matched to a gene. The germline gives CDR1 SEHNR, CDR2 FQNEAQ (reference sequence).

The V call is TRBV28, the J call TRBJ1-4, with D perhaps TRBD1 (6 bases). Trimming took 2 bases from V and 8 from J, leaving 12 bases between them. The germline CDR1 and CDR2 sequences are MDHEN and SYDVKM. This CDR3 has 14 amino acids. The chain's CDR3 is CASSLRGGREKLFF. The CDR3 coding sequence is TGTGCCAGCAGTTTACGCGGGGGCAGGGAAAAACTGTTTTTT. Full variable domain (missing parts from reference TRBV28 and TRBJ1-4): DVKVTQSSRYLVKRTGEKVFLECVQDMDHENMFWYRQDPGLGLRLIYFSYDVKMKEKGDIPEGYSVSREKKERFSLILESASTNQTSMYLCASSLRGGREKLFFGSGTQLSVL.

The V and J genes are TRBV5-1 and TRBJ1-3; tentatively, D is TRBD1 (6 bases). This CDR3 has 15 amino acids. Per the germline V gene, CDR1 is SGHRS and CDR2 is YFSETQ. The V end lost 1 base, the J end lost 2 bases, and 10 bases lay between the germline ends. The CDR3 DNA follows: TGCGCCAGCAGCTTGCAAGGGGGTGCTGGAAACACCATATATTTT. It encodes CASSLQGGAGNTIYF.

This chain links TRBV5-4 with TRBJ2-3, with 8 bases lining up with TRBD2. The CDR3 runs to 16 residues. The J segment lost 6 bases and the V segment lost 4 bases, leaving 13 bases of the junction unmatched. CDR1 SGHNT and CDR2 YYREEE come from the germline V gene (reference sequence). CDR3 coding DNA: TGTGCCAGCAGCGGGACTAGTAGGGGGGGCCCGGATACGCAGTATTTT. Translated, it gives CASSGTSRGGPDTQYF.

The chain recombines TRBV4-1 with TRBJ1-2; D is perhaps TRBD1 (5 bases). The CDR3 is 14 amino acids. Between the trimmed V and J ends, which lost 0 bases and 4 bases, there was a span of 9 bases. Germline CDR1 reads MGHRA; CDR2 reads YSYEKL. The CDR3, as DNA: TGCGCCAGCAGCCAAGATGTCAGGGCCTATGGCTACACCTTC. Translating it yields CASSQDVRAYGYTF.

The chain links TRBV28 to TRBJ1-1; D not certain. The germline V gene encodes CDR1 MDHEN and CDR2 SYDVKM. V was clipped by 5 bases and J by 2 bases, with 12 bases between them. The CDR3 covers 14 residues. CDR3 residues: CASSAARENTEAFF. CDR3 nucleotide sequence: TGTGCCAGCAGTGCCGCACGGGAAAACACTGAAGCTTTCTTT.

This chain uses TRBV28 with TRBJ1-5, with a weak D call TRBD1 (5 bases). Germline CDR1 and CDR2: MDHEN and SYDVKM. V dropped 5 bases and J dropped 1 base, with 12 bases sitting between them. This CDR3 has 15 amino acids. The CDR3 nucleotides are TGTGCCAGCAGTCCTTTTGGGGGGAGCAATCAGCCCCAGCATTTT. Protein sequence: CASSPFGGSNQPQHF.